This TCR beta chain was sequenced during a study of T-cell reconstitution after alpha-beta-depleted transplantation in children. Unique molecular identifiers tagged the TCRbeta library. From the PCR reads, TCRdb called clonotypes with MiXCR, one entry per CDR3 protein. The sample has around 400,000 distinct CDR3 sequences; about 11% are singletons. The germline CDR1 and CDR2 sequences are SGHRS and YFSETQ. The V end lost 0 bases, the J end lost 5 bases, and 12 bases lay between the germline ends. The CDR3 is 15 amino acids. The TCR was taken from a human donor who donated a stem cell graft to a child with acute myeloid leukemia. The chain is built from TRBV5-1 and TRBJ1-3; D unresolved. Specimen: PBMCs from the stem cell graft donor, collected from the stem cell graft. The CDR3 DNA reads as TGCGCCAGCAGCTTGGACTCAGGATCGCGAAACACCATATATTTT. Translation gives CASSLDSGSRNTIYF.